Below, one T cell receptor (beta chain) is given with its context. This specimen belongs to a study of T cell changes during pregnancy in multiple sclerosis. Libraries were prepared by immunoSEQ multiplex PCR; TCRdb keeps only in-frame clonotypes and omits some of them. Altogether just under 60,000 clones are present, more than 85% being singletons, with the ten largest covering 0.85%. V was trimmed by 2 bases and J by 0 bases, leaving 5 bases between them. The CDR3 totals 14 residues. In germline, CDR1 is MNHEY, CDR2 SVGAGI. The clonotype was recovered from a female donor with multiple sclerosis, enrolled in a pregnancy study. The input for sequencing was peripheral blood, taken in the first trimester of pregnancy. The V and J genes are TRBV6-5 and TRBJ1-3; D not certain. Written as DNA, the CDR3 is TGTGCCAGCAGTTACGCCAGCTCTGGAAACACCATATATTTT. Translated: CASSYASSGNTIYF.